The T cell receptor (beta chain) described here comes from a study of technical replicates of blood from a few donors. V was shortened by 3 bases and J by 0 bases, with 12 bases between the two germline ends. CDR1 SGDLS and CDR2 YYNGEE come from the germline V gene. This CDR3 spans 16 amino acids. This clone has only one observation. Sequenced by immunoSEQ multiplex PCR; TCRdb stores in-frame clones only, minus some. Among under 95,000 clones listed, around 94% were seen once. The rearrangement uses TRBV9 and TRBJ2-2, with D uncertain. This TCR derives from a human donor in good health. What was sequenced was T cells isolated from PBMCs. CDR3 amino acids: CASSASISPNTGELFF. The CDR3 DNA reads TGTGCCAGCAGCGCTTCCATAAGCCCGAACACCGGGGAGCTGTTTTTT. Full variable domain (missing parts from reference TRBV9 and TRBJ2-2): DSGVTQTPKHLITATGQRVTLRCSPRSGDLSVYWYQQSLDQGLQFLIQYYNGEERAKGNILERFSAQQFPDLHSELNLSSLELGDSALYFCASSASISPNTGELFFGEGSRLTVL.